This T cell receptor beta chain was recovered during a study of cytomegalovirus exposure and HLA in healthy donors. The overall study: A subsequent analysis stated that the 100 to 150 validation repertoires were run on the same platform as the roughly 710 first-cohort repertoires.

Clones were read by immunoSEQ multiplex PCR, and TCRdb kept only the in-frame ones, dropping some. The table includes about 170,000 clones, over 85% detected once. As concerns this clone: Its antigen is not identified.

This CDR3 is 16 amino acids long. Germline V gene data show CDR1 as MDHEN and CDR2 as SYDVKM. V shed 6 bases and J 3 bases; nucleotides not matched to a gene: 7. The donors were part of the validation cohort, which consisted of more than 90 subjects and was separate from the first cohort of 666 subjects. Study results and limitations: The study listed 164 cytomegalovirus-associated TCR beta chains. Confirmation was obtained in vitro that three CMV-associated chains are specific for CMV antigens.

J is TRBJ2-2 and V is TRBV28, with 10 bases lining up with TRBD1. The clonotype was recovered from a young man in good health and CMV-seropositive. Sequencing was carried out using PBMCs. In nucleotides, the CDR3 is TGTGCCAGCAGGGGGGCCGGGACAGGGGACACCGGGGAGCTGTTTTTT. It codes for CASRGAGTGDTGELFF.